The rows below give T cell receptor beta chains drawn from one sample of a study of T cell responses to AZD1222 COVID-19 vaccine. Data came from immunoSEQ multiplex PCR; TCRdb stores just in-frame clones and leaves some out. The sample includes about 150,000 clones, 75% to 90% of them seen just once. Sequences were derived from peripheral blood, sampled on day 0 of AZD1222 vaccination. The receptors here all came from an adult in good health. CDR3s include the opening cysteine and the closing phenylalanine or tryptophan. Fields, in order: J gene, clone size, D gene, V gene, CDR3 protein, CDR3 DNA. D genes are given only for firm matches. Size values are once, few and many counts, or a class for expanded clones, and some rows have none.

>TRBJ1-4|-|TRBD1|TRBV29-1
CSVADRGREKLFF
TGCAGCGTTGCCGACAGGGGGAGGGAAAAACTGTTTTTT
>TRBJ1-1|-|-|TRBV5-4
CASSSDRVGAFF
TGTGCCAGCAGCTCTGACCGGGTAGGGGCTTTCTTT
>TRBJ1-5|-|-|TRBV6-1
CASSDRRGRQNQPQHF
TGTGCCAGCAGTGATAGGAGGGGTCGTCAAAATCAGCCCCAGCATTTT
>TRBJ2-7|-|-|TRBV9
CASSVEGGNSYEQYF
TGTGCCAGCAGCGTAGAGGGAGGCAACTCCTACGAGCAGTACTTC
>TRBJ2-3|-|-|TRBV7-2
CASSLAGAADTQYF
TGTGCCAGCAGCTTAGCGGGAGCGGCAGATACGCAGTATTTT
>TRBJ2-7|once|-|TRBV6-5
CASSYSTGRVNEQYF
TGTGCCAGCAGTTACTCGACGGGCAGGGTAAACGAGCAGTACTTC
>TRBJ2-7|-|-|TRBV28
CASGLFGGRSNEQYF
TGTGCCAGCGGGCTTTTCGGGGGGCGTAGCAACGAGCAGTACTTC
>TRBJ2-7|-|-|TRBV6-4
CASSDDSSGWDYEQYF
TGTGCCAGCAGTGACGATTCGTCTGGGTGGGACTACGAGCAGTACTTC
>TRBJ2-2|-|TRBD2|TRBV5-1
CASSRLAGGFTGELFF
TGCGCCAGCAGCCGACTAGCGGGGGGTTTCACCGGGGAGCTGTTTTTT
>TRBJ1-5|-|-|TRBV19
CASSPTAASNQPQHF
TGTGCCAGTAGCCCGACAGCGGCTTCCAATCAGCCCCAGCATTTT
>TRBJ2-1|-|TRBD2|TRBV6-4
CASSDSETSGRADGNEQFF
TGTGCCAGCAGTGACTCGGAGACTAGCGGGAGGGCGGATGGAAATGAGCAGTTCTTC
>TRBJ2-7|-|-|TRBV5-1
CASSLAGTPEQYF
TGCGCCAGCAGCCTTGCCGGGACCCCCGAGCAGTACTTC
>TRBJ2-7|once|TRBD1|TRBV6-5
CASRAGTGVYEQYF
TGTGCCAGCAGAGCCGGGACAGGGGTCTACGAGCAGTACTTC